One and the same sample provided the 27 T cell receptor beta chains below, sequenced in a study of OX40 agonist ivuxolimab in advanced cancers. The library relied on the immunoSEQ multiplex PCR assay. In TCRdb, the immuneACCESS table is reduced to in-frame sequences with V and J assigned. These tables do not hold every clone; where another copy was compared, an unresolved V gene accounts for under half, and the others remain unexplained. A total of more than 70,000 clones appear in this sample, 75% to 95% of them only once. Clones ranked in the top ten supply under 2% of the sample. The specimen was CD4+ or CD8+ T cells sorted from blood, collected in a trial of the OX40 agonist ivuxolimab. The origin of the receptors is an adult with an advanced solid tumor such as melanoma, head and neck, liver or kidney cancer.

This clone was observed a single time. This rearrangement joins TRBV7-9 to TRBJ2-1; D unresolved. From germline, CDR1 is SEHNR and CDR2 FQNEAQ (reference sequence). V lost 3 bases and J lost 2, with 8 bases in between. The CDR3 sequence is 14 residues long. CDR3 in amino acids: CASSFRVAYNEQFF. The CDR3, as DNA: TGTGCCAGCAGCTTTAGGGTTGCCTACAATGAGCAGTTCTTC.

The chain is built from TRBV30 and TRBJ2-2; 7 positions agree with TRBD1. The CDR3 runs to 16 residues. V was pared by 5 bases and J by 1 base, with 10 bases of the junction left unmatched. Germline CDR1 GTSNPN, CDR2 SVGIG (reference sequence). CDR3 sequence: CAWEDRTGVNTGELFF. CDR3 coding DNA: TGTGCCTGGGAGGACAGGACTGGGGTGAACACCGGGGAGCTGTTTTTT.

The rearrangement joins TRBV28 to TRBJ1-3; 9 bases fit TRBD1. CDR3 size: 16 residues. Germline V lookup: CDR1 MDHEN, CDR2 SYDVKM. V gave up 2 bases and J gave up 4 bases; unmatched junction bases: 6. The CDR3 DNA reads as TGTGCCAGCAGTTTAGGGACAGGGCTATCGGGAAACACCATATATTTT. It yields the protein CASSLGTGLSGNTIYF.

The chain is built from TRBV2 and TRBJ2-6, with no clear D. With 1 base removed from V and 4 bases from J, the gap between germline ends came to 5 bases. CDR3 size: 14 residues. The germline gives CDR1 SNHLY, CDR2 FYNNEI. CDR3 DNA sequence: TGTGCCAGCAGTGAAGGGGCCGGGGCCAACGTCCTGACTTTC. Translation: CASSEGAGANVLTF.

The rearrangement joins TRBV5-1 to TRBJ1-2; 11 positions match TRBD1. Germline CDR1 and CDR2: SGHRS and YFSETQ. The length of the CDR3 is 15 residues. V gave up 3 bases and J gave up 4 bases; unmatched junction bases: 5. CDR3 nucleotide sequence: TGCGCCAGCAGCTCCCTGGGACAGGGGGTCTATGGCTACACCTTC. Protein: CASSSLGQGVYGYTF.

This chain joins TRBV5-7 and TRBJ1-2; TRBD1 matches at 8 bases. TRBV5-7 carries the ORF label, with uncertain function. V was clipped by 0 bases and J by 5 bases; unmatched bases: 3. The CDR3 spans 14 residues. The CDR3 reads CASSLGQGAYGYTF. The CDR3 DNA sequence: TGTGCCAGCAGCTTGGGGCAGGGGGCATATGGCTACACCTTC.

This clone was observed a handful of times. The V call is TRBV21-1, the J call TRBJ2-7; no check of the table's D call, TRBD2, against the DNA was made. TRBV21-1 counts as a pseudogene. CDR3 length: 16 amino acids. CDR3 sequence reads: CASSKGHAGAPYEQYF. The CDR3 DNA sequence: TGTGCCAGCAGCAAAGGTCATGCGGGAGCCCCCTACGAGCAGTACTTC.

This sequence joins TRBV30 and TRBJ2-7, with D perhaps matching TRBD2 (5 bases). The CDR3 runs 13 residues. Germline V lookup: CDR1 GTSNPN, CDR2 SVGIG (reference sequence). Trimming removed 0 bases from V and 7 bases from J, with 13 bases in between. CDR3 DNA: TGTGCCTGGAGTGTAACCAGCCGCGGGGAGCAGTACTTC. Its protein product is CAWSVTSRGEQYF.

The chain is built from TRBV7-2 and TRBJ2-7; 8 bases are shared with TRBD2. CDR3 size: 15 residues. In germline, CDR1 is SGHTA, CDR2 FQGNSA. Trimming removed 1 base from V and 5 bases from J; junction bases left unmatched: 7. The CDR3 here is CASSLGLANKNEQYF. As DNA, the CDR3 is TGTGCCAGCAGCTTAGGACTAGCGAATAAAAACGAGCAGTACTTC.

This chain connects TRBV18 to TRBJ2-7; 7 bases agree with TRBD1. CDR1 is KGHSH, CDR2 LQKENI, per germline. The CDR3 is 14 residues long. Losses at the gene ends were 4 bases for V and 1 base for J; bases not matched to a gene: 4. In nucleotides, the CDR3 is TGTGCCAGCTCACGAACCAGGGGGTCCTACGAGCAGTACTTC. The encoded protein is CASSRTRGSYEQYF.

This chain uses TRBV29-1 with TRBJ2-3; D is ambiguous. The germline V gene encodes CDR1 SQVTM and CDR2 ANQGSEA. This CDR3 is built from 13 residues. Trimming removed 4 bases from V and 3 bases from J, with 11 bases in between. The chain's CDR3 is CSVVALKTDTQYF. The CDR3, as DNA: TGCAGCGTTGTTGCCTTAAAGACAGATACGCAGTATTTT.

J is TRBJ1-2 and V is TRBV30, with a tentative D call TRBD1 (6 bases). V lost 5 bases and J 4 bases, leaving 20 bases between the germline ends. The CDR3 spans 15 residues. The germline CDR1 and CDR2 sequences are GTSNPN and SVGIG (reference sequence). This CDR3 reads CAWSRGGLYGYGYTF. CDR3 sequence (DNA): TGTGCCTGGTCTCGAGGGGGGCTCTACGGCTATGGCTACACCTTC.

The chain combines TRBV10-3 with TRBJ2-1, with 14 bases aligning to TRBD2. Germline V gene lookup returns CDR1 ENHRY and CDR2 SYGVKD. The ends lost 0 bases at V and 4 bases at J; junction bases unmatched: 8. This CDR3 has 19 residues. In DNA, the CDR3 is TGTGCCATCAGTGAGTCTATGACTAGCGGGAGGGCCAGATACAATGAGCAGTTCTTC. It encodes CAISESMTSGRARYNEQFF.

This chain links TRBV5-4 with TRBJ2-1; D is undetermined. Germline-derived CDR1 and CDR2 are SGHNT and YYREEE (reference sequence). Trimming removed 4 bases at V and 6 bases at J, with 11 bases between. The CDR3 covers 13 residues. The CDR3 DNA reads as TGTGCCAGCAGCACTTGGTATGGCAATGAGCAGTTCTTC. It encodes CASSTWYGNEQFF.

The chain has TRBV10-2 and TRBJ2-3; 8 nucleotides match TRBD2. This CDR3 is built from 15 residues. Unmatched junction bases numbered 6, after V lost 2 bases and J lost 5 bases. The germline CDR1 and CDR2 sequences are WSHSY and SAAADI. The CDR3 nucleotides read TGCGCCAGCAGTGAGGACGGGAGGGCGGGAGATACGCAGTATTTT. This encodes CASSEDGRAGDTQYF.

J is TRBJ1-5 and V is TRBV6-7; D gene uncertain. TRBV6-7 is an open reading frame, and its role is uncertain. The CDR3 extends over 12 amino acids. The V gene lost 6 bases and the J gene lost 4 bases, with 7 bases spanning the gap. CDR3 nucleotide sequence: TGTGCCAGCAGCGCCGCGAATCAGCCCCAGCATTTT. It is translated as CASSAANQPQHF.

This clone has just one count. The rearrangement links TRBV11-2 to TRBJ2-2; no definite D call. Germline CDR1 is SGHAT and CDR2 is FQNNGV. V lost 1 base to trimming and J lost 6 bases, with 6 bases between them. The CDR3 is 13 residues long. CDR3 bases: TGTGCCAGCAGCTTAGGAGGCCCCGGGGAGCTGTTTTTT. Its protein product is CASSLGGPGELFF.

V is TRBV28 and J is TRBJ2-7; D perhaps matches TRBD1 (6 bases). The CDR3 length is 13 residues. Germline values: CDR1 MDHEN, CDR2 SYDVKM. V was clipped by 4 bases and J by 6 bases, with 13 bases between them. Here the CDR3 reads CASSSQGPREQYF. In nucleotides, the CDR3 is TGTGCCAGCAGTTCGCAGGGGCCACGCGAGCAGTACTTC.

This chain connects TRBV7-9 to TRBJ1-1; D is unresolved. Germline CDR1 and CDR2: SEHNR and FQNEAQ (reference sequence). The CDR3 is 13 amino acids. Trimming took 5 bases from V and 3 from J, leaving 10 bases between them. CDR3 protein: CASSPMWDTEAFF. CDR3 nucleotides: TGTGCCAGCAGCCCGATGTGGGACACTGAAGCTTTCTTT. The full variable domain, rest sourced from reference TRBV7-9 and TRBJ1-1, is DTGVSQNPRHKITKRGQNVTFRCDPISEHNRLYWYRQTLGQGPEFLTYFQNEAQLEKSRLLSDRFSAERPKGSFSTLEIQRTEQGDSAMYLCASSPMWDTEAFFGQGTRLTVV.

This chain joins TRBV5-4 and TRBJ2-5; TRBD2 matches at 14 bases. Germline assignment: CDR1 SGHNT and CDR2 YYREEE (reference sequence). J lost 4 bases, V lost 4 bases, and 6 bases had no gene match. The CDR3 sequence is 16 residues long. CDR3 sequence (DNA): TGTGCCAGCAGCAAGGGGGGGACTAGCGGGAGAGAGACCCAGTACTTC. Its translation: CASSKGGTSGRETQYF. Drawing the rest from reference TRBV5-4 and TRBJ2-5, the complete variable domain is ETGVTQSPTHLIKTRGQQVTLRCSSQSGHNTVSWYQQALGQGPQFIFQYYREEENGRGNFPPRFSGLQFPNYSSELNVNALELDDSALYLCASSKGGTSGRETQYFGPGTRLLVL.

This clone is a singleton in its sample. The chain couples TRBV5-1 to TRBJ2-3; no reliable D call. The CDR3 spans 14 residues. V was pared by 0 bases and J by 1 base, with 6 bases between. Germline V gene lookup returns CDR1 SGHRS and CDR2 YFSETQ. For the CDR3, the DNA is TGCGCCAGCAGCTTGGAGATCGGCACAGATACGCAGTATTTT. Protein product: CASSLEIGTDTQYF.

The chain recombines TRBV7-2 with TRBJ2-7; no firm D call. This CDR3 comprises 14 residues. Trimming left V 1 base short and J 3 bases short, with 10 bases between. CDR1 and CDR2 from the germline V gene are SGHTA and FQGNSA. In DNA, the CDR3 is TGTGCCAGCAGCTTAGTGGGCGCCAGCTACGAGCAGTACTTC. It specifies CASSLVGASYEQYF.

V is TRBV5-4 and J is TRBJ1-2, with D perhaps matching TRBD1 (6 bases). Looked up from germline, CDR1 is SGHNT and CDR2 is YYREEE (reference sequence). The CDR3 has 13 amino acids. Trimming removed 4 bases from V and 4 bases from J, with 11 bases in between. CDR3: CASSRTGPYGYTF. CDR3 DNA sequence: TGTGCCAGCAGCAGAACAGGGCCCTATGGCTACACCTTC. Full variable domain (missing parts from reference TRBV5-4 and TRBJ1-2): ETGVTQSPTHLIKTRGQQVTLRCSSQSGHNTVSWYQQALGQGPQFIFQYYREEENGRGNFPPRFSGLQFPNYSSELNVNALELDDSALYLCASSRTGPYGYTFGSGTRLTVV.

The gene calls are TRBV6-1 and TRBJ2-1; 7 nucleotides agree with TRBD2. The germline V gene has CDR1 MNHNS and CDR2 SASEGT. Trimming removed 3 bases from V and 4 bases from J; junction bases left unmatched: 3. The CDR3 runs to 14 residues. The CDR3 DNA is TGTGCCAGCAGTGAGGGACTATTATACAATGAGCAGTTCTTC. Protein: CASSEGLLYNEQFF.

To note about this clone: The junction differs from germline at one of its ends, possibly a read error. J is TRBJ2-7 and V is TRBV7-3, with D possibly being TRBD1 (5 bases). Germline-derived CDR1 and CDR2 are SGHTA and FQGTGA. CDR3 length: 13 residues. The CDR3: CASSPLGWPGPRF. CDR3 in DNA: TGTGCCAGCAGCCCCCTGGGATGGCCAGGGCCCCGCTTC.

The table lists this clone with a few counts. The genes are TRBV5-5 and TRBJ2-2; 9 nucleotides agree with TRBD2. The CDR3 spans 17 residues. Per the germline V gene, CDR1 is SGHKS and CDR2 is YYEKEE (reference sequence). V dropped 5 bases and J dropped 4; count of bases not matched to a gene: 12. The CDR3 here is CASRPSGTSSITGELFF. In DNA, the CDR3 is TGTGCCAGCAGACCTAGCGGGACTTCCTCCATCACCGGGGAGCTGTTTTTT.

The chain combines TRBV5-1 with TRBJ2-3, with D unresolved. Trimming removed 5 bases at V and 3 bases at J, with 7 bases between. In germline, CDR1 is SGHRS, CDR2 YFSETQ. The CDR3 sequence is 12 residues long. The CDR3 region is CASRVSTDTQYF. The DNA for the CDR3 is TGCGCCAGCAGGGTCAGTACAGATACGCAGTATTTT.